These T cell receptor beta chains were read from a single sample in a study of Tregs in tolerant kidney transplant recipients. Only in-frame clones appear in the TCRdb table, and some are missing; sequencing was by immunoSEQ multiplex PCR. The table lists more than 30,000 clones, 70% to 85% of them singletons. Their antigen targets remain unknown. The sequenced material came from Tregs from blood cultured with allogeneic cells. The receptors derive from a human donor in good health. The CDR3 runs from the conserved cysteine through the conserved F or W. The D gene is left open where the match is weak. Size is omitted from some rows. Given values are once, few, many or a class for expanded clones.

cdr3_nt,cdr3_aa,j_call,v_call,clone_size,d_call
TGTGCCAGCACCTACTTGACAGGGGGGCAGCCCCAGCATTTT,CASTYLTGGQPQHF,TRBJ1-5,TRBV6-5,.,TRBD1
TGTGCCAGCAGCCCCGAGGGCAGGTTCTCTGGGGCCAACGTCCTGACTTTC,CASSPEGRFSGANVLTF,TRBJ2-6,TRBV7-2,.,.
TGTGCCAGTAGTATAACTGGTACAGGGCAAGAGACCCAGTACTTC,CASSITGTGQETQYF,TRBJ2-5,TRBV19,once,.
TGTGCCAGCTCACCAACGGCTCTAGCGGGATTCACAAATACGCAGTATTTT,CASSPTALAGFTNTQYF,TRBJ2-3,TRBV18,once,TRBD2
TGTGCCAGCAGTTCAATCGGTCAGCCCCAGCATTTT,CASSSIGQPQHF,TRBJ1-5,TRBV6-5,.,.
TGTGCCAGCACTGTAGGACTAGGATTTTTTGAGACCCAGTACTTC,CASTVGLGFFETQYF,TRBJ2-5,TRBV6-5,once,TRBD2
TGTGCCACCAGCAGAAGGAGAGGGGTCGGCACTGAAGCTTTCTTT,CATSRRRGVGTEAFF,TRBJ1-1,TRBV15,.,.
TGTGCCAGCAGTGAGTGGCCTGCTGGAAACACCATATATTTT,CASSEWPAGNTIYF,TRBJ1-3,TRBV6-1,.,.
TGTGCCAGCAGCTTTTTTCGGGGTACCTCTGGGGCCAACGTCCTGACTTTC,CASSFFRGTSGANVLTF,TRBJ2-6,TRBV7-8,.,.
TGTGCCAGTAGTATACCTAGCGGCCTCGTATCCTACAATGAGCAGTTCTTC,CASSIPSGLVSYNEQFF,TRBJ2-1,TRBV19,.,TRBD2
TGTGCCAGCAGCATCGACGAAGGAAACACCATATATTTT,CASSIDEGNTIYF,TRBJ1-3,TRBV6-1,.,.
TGTGCCAGCACCCCTAGGGCCAGCGGGAGTCGGTACGAGCAGTACTTC,CASTPRASGSRYEQYF,TRBJ2-7,TRBV11-1,few,TRBD2
TGTGCCAGTAGTATAGATCTACCCAGGGGGAGACTAGCGGGAGTTCCCATCGAGCAGTACTTC,CASSIDLPRGRLAGVPIEQYF,TRBJ2-7,TRBV19,.,TRBD2
TGCGCCAGCAGCCAAGACAGGGGGTCTGGAAACACCATATATTTT,CASSQDRGSGNTIYF,TRBJ1-3,TRBV4-1,.,TRBD1
TGTGCCAGCAGCGAACGACTAGCGGGGTACAATGAGCAGTTCTTC,CASSERLAGYNEQFF,TRBJ2-1,TRBV9,once,TRBD2
TGTGCCAGCAATTGGGCTAGCGGGGTAACAGATACGCAGTATTTT,CASNWASGVTDTQYF,TRBJ2-3,TRBV7-8,.,TRBD2
TGTGCCGGGACCACAGGGGGAGATACGCAGTATTTT,CAGTTGGDTQYF,TRBJ2-3,TRBV2,.,TRBD1
TGTGCCAGCAGCCTTTCAGGGGGCTACACCTTC,CASSLSGGYTF,TRBJ1-2,TRBV5-6,.,.
TGTGCCAGCAGCTTATCAGGAGGGGTCAATCAGCCCCAGCATTTT,CASSLSGGVNQPQHF,TRBJ1-5,TRBV7-9,.,.
TGTGCCAGCAGCCTACTGGATAAGGCGGGGGGAAACAATGAGCAGTTCTTC,CASSLLDKAGGNNEQFF,TRBJ2-1,TRBV5-4,.,TRBD2
TGTGCCAGCAGCTTAGAGAGGACTCGGGAGCAGTACTTC,CASSLERTREQYF,TRBJ2-7,TRBV7-2,once,.
TGTGCCAGCAGCACCCGGACAGGGGGCAGGAACACTGAAGCTTTCTTT,CASSTRTGGRNTEAFF,TRBJ1-1,TRBV7-2,few,TRBD1
TGTGCCAGCAGTTCCTGGGTAAACATTCAGTACTTC,CASSSWVNIQYF,TRBJ2-4,TRBV28,once,.
TGCGCCAGCAGCTTAGGTTGGGCGTCCGAGCAGTACTTC,CASSLGWASEQYF,TRBJ2-7,TRBV5-1,.,.
TGCAGCGTTGGTCGGTGGGGGTTTGAAGCTTTCTTT,CSVGRWGFEAFF,TRBJ1-1,TRBV29-1,.,.
TGCGCCAGCAGCTTGGACTCTGGAAACACCATATATTTT,CASSLDSGNTIYF,TRBJ1-3,TRBV5-1,.,.
TGCGCCAGCAGCTGGGGACAGGGGGAGGCCGGGGAGCTGTTTTTT,CASSWGQGEAGELFF,TRBJ2-2,TRBV5-1,.,TRBD1
TGTGCCAGCACCAGACTAGCGGGGGCCTCAGATACGCAGTATTTT,CASTRLAGASDTQYF,TRBJ2-3,TRBV2,.,TRBD2
TGCGCCAGCAGCCCCGCGGGGTTGGGGAACACTGAAGCTTTCTTT,CASSPAGLGNTEAFF,TRBJ1-1,TRBV4-1,.,.
TGTGCCAGCAGCTCCCGGCGGGCCGAAAAACTGTTTTTT,CASSSRRAEKLFF,TRBJ1-4,TRBV7-6,few,.
TGTGCCAGCAGCTTGGGTGGACAGGGGCGGTACGAGCAGTACTTC,CASSLGGQGRYEQYF,TRBJ2-7,TRBV7-9,.,TRBD1
TGTGCCAGTAGTCCCCGGGGCGAAGAGACCCAGTACTTC,CASSPRGEETQYF,TRBJ2-5,TRBV19,.,.
TGTGCCAGCAGCTCAGCGGGGGGTCCCCCCTACAATGAGCAGTTCTTC,CASSSAGGPPYNEQFF,TRBJ2-1,TRBV5-4,.,TRBD2
TGTGCCAGCAGCTTACTAGGGAGCTCCTACAATGAGCAGTTCTTC,CASSLLGSSYNEQFF,TRBJ2-1,TRBV7-9,.,.
TGTGCCAGCACCATCAAATCCCGGGACAGGGCCAGCGAGCAGTACTTC,CASTIKSRDRASEQYF,TRBJ2-7,TRBV21-1,few,.
TGTGCCAGCAGCTTACAGAGGGGCACTGAAGCTTTCTTT,CASSLQRGTEAFF,TRBJ1-1,TRBV7-3,.,.
TGTGCTAGTGGTCGGACAGAAGCTTTCTTT,CASGRTEAFF,TRBJ1-1,TRBV12-5,.,.
TGTGCCAGCAGCCCGTATTTAATGGGCAGCGGCTATGGCTACACCTTC,CASSPYLMGSGYGYTF,TRBJ1-2,TRBV7-2,once,.
TGTGCCATCAGGCTACAGGGTACAGATACGCAGTATTTT,CAIRLQGTDTQYF,TRBJ2-3,TRBV10-3,once,.
TGTGCCACCAGCAGAGATGTCGGGAGCCGTTACGAGCAGTACTTC,CATSRDVGSRYEQYF,TRBJ2-7,TRBV15,.,.
TGTGCCAGCAGGTCGGGACCGTTTACCTCCTACAATGAGCAGTTCTTC,CASRSGPFTSYNEQFF,TRBJ2-1,TRBV5-6,.,.
TGTGCCAGCAGCTTCCCCGGGGAGCTGTTTTTT,CASSFPGELFF,TRBJ2-2,TRBV7-9,.,.
TGTGCCAGCAGTGGGGGACGGATAAATGAAAAACTGTTTTTT,CASSGGRINEKLFF,TRBJ1-4,TRBV2,.,.